This TCR beta chain was retrieved from a study of tumor-infiltrating lymphocytes in primary liver carcinoma. This clonotype has just a few counts. A much larger clonotype is one base distant, so this may be a read error. Lacking the conserved final phenylalanine or tryptophan, this CDR3 likely reflects a read error. Trimming removed 8 bases from V and 6 bases from J; junction bases left unmatched: 4. Germline values: CDR1 MGHDK, CDR2 SYGVNS. This CDR3 spans 13 amino acids. cDNA specific to TCR beta was made from 500 ng of total RNA, with a constant-region primer employed for priming. Slightly modified ARM-PCR served as the procedure for the TCR beta libraries. These libraries came from three rounds of nested multiplex PCR. Two initial PCR rounds of around 10 cycles each paired TRBV1-TRBV30 forward primers with a C-beta reverse primer. TCRdb itself ran the multiplex PCR reads through MiXCR, one entry per CDR3 protein. The table lists over 35,000 distinct CDR3 sequences, about three quarters of them singletons, with about a fifth in the top ten.

Co-extraction of RNA and DNA was performed on roughly 20-34 mg of unsorted bulk tissue. This clonotype was sampled from a man aged 35-49 years with primary liver carcinoma and hepatitis B virus infection. The sample taken for sequencing was liver tumor tissue from sampling region 2. Indicated subset: tumor region T2, inferior pole. This chain links TRBV25-1 with TRBJ1-2, with 12 bases fitting TRBD1. CDR3 protein: CASGDRGPHGYTL. Here the CDR3 DNA reads TGTGCCAGCGGGGACAGGGGGCCCCATGGCTACACCCTC.